This is a list of T cell receptor beta chains from one sample in a study of CD8 T cells in Susac syndrome. TCRdb processed the immunoSEQ multiplex PCR reads anew with MiXCR; each CDR3 protein has one entry. The sample gives about 150,000 distinct CDR3 sequences, just under 95% of which show up once; 0.2% to 0.25% is in the top ten. The sample consisted of CD8+ T cells from PBMCs. Receptor source: a human donor with multiple sclerosis. Each CDR3 is given with its conserved first and last residue. The D gene is left open where the match is weak. Not every row has a clone size; where given, it reads once, few, many or a size class.

TRBJ2-3 | TRBD1 | TRBV7-8 | - | CASSDDRGFDTDTQYF | TGTGCCAGCAGCGACGACAGGGGATTTGACACAGATACGCAGTATTTT
TRBJ2-1 | - | TRBV30 | - | CAWSTGSSYNEQFF | TGTGCCTGGAGTACGGGGAGCTCCTACAATGAGCAGTTCTTC
TRBJ1-1 | - | TRBV29-1 | - | CSVEDPGRLNTEAFF | TGCAGCGTTGAAGACCCGGGACGGTTGAACACTGAAGCTTTCTTT
TRBJ2-1 | TRBD1 | TRBV3-1 | once | CASSRTRGFEQFF | TGTGCCAGCAGCCGCACCAGGGGGTTTGAGCAGTTCTTC
TRBJ2-7 | - | TRBV25-1 | - | CASTRRGAKNEQYF | TGTGCCAGCACCAGACGGGGGGCGAAAAACGAGCAGTACTTC
TRBJ1-1 | - | TRBV27 | - | CASSPGRATEAFF | TGTGCCAGCAGTCCAGGAAGGGCAACTGAAGCTTTCTTT
TRBJ1-2 | TRBD1 | TRBV14 | - | CASSPDRRAIYGYTF | TGTGCCAGCAGTCCGGACAGGCGGGCTATCTATGGCTACACCTTC
TRBJ2-1 | - | TRBV27 | - | CASSLAIYNEQFF | TGTGCCAGCAGTTTAGCCATCTACAATGAGCAGTTCTTC
TRBJ2-1 | - | TRBV5-4 | - | CASSFYRASGNEQFF | TGTGCCAGCAGCTTCTACAGGGCGAGTGGCAATGAGCAGTTCTTC
TRBJ2-7 | - | TRBV28 | - | CASSYSQVYEQYF | TGTGCCAGCAGCTATTCACAGGTCTACGAGCAGTACTTC